This T cell receptor (beta chain) emerged from a study of T cell changes during pregnancy in multiple sclerosis. This table comes from immunoSEQ multiplex PCR, and its TCRdb copy is limited to in-frame clones, with some not included. The sample yields around 45,000 clones, around 91% seen once. V lost 4 bases, J lost 0 bases, and 5 bases stayed unmatched. CDR1 and CDR2 (germline): MNHNS, SASEGT. The CDR3 is 15 residues long. The TCR was taken from a female donor with multiple sclerosis, enrolled in a pregnancy study. The chain employs TRBV6-1 and TRBJ2-7; 8 bases are shared with TRBD1. The sample consisted of CD8+ T cells from peripheral blood mononuclear cells, taken in the second trimester of pregnancy. For the CDR3, the DNA is TGTGCCAGCAGTGTGAGACAGGGGAGCTCCTACGAGCAGTACTTC. This sequence encodes CASSVRQGSSYEQYF.